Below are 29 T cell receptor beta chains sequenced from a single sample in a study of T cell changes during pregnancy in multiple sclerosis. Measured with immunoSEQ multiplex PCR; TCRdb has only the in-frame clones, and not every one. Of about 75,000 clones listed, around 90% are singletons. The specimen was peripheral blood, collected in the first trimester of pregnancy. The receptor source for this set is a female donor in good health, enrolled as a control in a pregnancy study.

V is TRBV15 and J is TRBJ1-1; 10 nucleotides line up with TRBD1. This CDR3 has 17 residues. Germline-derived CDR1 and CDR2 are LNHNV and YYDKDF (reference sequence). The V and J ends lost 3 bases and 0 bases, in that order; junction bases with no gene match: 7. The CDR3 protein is CATSSLTGGVLNTEAFF. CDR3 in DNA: TGTGCCACCAGCAGTTTGACAGGGGGCGTTCTGAACACTGAAGCTTTCTTT.

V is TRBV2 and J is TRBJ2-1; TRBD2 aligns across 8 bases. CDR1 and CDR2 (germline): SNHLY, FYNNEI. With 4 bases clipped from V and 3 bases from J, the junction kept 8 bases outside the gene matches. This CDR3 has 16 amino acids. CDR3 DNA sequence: TGTGCCAGCAGTGCGGCTAGCGGGCCTTACTACAATGAGCAGTTCTTC. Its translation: CASSAASGPYYNEQFF.

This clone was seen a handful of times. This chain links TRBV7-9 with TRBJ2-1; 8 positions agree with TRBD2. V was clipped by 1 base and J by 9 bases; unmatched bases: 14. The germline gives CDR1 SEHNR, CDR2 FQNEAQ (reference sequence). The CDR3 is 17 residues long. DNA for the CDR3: TGTGCCAGCAGCTTAGTAAGCGGGGGTACTTGGTGGACTGAGCAGTTCTTC. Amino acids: CASSLVSGGTWWTEQFF.

CDR3 sequence reads: CASRDYSSYNEQFF. DNA of the CDR3: TGTGCCAGCAGGGACTACAGCTCCTACAATGAGCAGTTCTTC. The V call is TRBV6-1, the J call TRBJ2-1, with a weak D call TRBD2 (6 bases). Trimming stripped 6 bases from V and 0 bases from J, with 9 bases between. Germline assignment: CDR1 MNHNS and CDR2 SASEGT. The CDR3 extends over 14 amino acids.

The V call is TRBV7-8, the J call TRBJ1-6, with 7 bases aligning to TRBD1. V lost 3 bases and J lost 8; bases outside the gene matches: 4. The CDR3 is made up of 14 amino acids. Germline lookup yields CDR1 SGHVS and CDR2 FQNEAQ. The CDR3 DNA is TGTGCCAGCAGCTTCAGACAGGGAGATTCACCCCTCCACTTT. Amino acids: CASSFRQGDSPLHF.

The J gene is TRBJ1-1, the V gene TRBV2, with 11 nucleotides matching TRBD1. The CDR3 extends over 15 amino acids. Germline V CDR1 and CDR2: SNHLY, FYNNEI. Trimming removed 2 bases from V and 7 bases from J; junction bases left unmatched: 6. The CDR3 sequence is CASSEPGQGGYEAFF. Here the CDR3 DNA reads TGTGCCAGCAGTGAACCGGGACAGGGGGGGTATGAAGCTTTCTTT.

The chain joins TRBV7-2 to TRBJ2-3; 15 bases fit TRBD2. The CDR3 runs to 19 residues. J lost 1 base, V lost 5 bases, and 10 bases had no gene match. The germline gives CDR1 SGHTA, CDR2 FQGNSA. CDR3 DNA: TGTGCCAGCAGCCTTGGACTAGCGGGGGGGCCGAAGGGCACAGATACGCAGTATTTT. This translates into CASSLGLAGGPKGTDTQYF.

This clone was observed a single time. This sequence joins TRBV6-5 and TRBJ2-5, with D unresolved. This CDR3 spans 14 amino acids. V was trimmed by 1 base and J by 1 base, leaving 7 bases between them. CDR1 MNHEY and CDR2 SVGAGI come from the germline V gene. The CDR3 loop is CASSYFPGQETQYF. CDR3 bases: TGTGCCAGCAGTTACTTTCCGGGCCAAGAGACCCAGTACTTC.

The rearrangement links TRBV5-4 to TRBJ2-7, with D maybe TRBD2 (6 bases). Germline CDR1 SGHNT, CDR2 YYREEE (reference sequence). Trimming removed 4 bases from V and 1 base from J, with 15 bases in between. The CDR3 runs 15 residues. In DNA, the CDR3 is TGTGCCAGCAGCCGGGGGACGGACCTATCCTACGAGCAGTACTTC. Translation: CASSRGTDLSYEQYF.

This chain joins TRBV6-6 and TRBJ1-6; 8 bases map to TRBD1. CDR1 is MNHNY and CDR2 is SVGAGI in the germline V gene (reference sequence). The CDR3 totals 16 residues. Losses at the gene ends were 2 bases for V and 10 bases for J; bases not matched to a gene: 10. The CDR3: CASSYPRDRSDSPLHF. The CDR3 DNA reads TGTGCCAGCAGTTACCCCAGGGACAGGTCGGACTCACCCCTCCACTTT.

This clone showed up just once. Here the CDR3 DNA reads TGTGCCAGCAGTTTGCACAGGGGGGACACTGAAGCTTTCTTT. Its protein product is CASSLHRGDTEAFF. The chain links TRBV27 to TRBJ1-1; TRBD1 matches at 8 bases. CDR1 MNHEY and CDR2 SMNVEV come from the germline V gene (reference sequence). The CDR3 has 14 residues. With 3 bases clipped from V and 3 bases from J, the junction kept 3 bases outside the gene matches.

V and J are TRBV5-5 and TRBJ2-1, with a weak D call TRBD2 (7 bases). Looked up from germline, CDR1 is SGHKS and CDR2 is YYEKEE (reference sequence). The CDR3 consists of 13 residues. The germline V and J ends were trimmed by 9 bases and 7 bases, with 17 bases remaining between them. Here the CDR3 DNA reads TGTGCCATGCGAGGGGGGAGGGGTAATGAGCAGTTCTTC. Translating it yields CAMRGGRGNEQFF.

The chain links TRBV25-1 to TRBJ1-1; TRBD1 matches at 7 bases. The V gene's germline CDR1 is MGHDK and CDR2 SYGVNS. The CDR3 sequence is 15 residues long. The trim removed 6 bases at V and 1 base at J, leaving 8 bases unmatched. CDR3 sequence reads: CASRYPGTANTEAFF. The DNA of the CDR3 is TGTGCCAGCAGATACCCTGGGACAGCGAACACTGAAGCTTTCTTT.

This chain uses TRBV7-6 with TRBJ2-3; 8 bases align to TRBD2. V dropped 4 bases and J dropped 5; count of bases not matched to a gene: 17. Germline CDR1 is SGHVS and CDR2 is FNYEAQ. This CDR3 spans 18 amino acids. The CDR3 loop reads CASSSPQPSGGPGDTQYF. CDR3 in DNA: TGTGCCAGCAGCTCCCCCCAGCCAAGCGGGGGCCCCGGAGATACGCAGTATTTT.

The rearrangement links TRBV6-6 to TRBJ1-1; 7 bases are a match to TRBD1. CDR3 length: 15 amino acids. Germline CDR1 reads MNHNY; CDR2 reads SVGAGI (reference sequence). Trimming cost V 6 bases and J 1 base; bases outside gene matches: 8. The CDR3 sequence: CASSSTGVGNTEAFF. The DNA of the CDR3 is TGTGCCAGCAGCTCAACAGGGGTAGGGAACACTGAAGCTTTCTTT.

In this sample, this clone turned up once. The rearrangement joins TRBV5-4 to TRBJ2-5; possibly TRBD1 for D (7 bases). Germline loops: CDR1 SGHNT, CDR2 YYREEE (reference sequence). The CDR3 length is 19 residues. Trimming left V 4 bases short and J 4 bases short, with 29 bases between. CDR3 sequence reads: CASSRVRGANAGPGETQYF. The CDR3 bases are TGTGCCAGCAGCCGGGTCAGGGGGGCGAACGCCGGGCCCGGAGAGACCCAGTACTTC.

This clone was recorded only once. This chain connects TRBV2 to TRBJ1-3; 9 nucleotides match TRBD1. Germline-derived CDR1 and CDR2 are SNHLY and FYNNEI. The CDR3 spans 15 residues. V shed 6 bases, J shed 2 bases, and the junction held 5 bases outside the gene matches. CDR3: CASSADRGAGNTIYF. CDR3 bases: TGTGCCAGCAGCGCTGACAGGGGGGCTGGAAACACCATATATTTT.

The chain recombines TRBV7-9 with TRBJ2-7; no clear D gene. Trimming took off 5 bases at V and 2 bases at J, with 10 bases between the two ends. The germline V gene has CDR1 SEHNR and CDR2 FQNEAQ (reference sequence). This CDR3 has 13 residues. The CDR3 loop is CASSPSAAYEQYF. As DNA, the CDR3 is TGTGCCAGCAGCCCCTCCGCGGCCTACGAGCAGTACTTC.

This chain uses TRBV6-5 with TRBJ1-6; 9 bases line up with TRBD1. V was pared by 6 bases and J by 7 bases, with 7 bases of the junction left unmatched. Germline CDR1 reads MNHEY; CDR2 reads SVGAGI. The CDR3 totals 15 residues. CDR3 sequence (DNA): TGTGCCAGCAGAGATCCCGGGACAGGGAATTCACCCCTCCACTTT. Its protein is CASRDPGTGNSPLHF.

DNA of the CDR3: TGTGCCAGCTCACAGGACAGTTACACTGAAGCTTTCTTT. Encoded protein: CASSQDSYTEAFF. V gene TRBV18 combines with J gene TRBJ1-1; weak D call: TRBD1 (6 bases). CDR3 length equals 13 residues. V lost 4 bases and J 3 bases, leaving 9 bases between the germline ends. The germline CDR1 and CDR2 sequences are KGHSH and LQKENI.

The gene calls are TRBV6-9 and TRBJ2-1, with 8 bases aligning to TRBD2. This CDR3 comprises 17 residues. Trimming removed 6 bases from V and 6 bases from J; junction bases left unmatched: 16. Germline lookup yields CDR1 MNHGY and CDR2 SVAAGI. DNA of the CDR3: TGTGCCAGCAGGCCCGAGAGACTAGCGCAAATTGTCAATGAGCAGTTCTTC. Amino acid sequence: CASRPERLAQIVNEQFF.

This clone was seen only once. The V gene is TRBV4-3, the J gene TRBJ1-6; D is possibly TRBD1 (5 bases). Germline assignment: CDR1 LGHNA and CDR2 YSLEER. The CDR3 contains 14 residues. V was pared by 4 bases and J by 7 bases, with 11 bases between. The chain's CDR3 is CASSPRPGNSPLHF. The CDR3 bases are TGCGCCAGCAGCCCACGACCAGGGAATTCACCCCTCCACTTT.

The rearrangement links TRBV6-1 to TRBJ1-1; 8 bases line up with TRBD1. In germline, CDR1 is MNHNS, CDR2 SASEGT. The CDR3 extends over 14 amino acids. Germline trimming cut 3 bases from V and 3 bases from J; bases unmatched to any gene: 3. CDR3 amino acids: CASSDDRGHTEAFF. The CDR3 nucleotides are TGTGCCAGCAGTGACGACAGGGGCCACACTGAAGCTTTCTTT.

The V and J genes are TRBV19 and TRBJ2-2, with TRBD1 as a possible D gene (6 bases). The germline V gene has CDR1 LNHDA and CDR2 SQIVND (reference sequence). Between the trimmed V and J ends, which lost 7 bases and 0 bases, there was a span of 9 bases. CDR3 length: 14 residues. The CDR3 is CASTQGSNTGELFF. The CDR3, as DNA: TGTGCCAGTACTCAGGGGTCGAACACCGGGGAGCTGTTTTTT.

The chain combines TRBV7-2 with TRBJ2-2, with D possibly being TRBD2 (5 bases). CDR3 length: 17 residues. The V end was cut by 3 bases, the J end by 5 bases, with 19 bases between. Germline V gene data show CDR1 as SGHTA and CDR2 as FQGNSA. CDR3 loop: CASSLGSRELGTGELFF. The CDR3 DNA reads TGTGCCAGCAGCTTGGGATCTAGGGAGCTCGGGACCGGGGAGCTGTTTTTT. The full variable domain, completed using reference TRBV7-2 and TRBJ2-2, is GAGVSQSPSNKVTEKGKDVELRCDPISGHTALYWYRQSLGQGLEFLIYFQGNSAPDKSGLPSDRFSAERTGGSVSTLTIQRTQQEDSAVYLCASSLGSRELGTGELFFGEGSRLTVL.

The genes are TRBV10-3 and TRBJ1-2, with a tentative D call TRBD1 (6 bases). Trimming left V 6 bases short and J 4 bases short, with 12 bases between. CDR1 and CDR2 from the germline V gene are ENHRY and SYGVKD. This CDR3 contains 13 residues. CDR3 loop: CAISEQGFYGYTF. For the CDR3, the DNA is TGTGCCATCAGCGAACAGGGCTTCTATGGCTACACCTTC.

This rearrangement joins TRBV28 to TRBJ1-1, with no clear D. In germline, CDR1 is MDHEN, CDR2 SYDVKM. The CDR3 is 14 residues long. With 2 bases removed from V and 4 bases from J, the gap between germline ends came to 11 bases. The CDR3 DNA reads TGTGCCAGCAGTTTAAACGGCGGGTCCACTGAAGCTTTCTTT. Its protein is CASSLNGGSTEAFF.

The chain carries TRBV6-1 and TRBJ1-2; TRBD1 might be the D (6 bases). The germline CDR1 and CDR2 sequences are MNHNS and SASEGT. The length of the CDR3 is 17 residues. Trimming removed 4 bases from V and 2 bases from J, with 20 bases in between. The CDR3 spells CASSASGSAGANYGYTF. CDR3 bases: TGTGCCAGCAGTGCATCGGGTTCGGCAGGGGCGAACTATGGCTACACCTTC.

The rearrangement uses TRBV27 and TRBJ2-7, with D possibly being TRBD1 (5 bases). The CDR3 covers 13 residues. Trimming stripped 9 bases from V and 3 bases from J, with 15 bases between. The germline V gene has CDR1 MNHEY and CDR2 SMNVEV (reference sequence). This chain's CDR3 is CAREGRVNYEQYF. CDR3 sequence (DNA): TGTGCCAGGGAAGGCAGGGTGAACTACGAGCAGTACTTC.